This TCR beta chain was sequenced for a study of Ad26.COV2.S vaccination and SARS-CoV-2 variants. Looking at the study overall: The authors gave Ad26.COV2.S intramuscularly, either once or twice 56 days apart.

Profiling relied on immunoSEQ multiplex PCR, and the TCRdb table lists in-frame clones only, not all of them. Of fewer than 500,000 clones in the sample, approximately 90% were seen once. Trimming removed 3 bases at V and 4 bases at J, with 5 bases between. Germline V lookup: CDR1 SGHNT, CDR2 YYREEE (reference sequence). This CDR3 has 12 residues. Treatment specified: 19 received Ad26.COV2.S at low or high dose, single or two shots; about 5 received placebo; per-sample allocation not given. Specimens were obtained on day 63 following the first vaccine or placebo injection. The material sequenced was peripheral blood, taken in a trial of Ad26.COV2.S vaccine versus placebo. The chain couples TRBV5-4 to TRBJ2-1; D is undetermined. This receptor was identified in a person aged 18-65 years who received the Ad26.COV2.S COVID-19 vaccine or a placebo. This CDR3 reads CASSSTYNEQFF. The DNA of the CDR3 is TGTGCCAGCAGCTCCACGTACAATGAGCAGTTCTTC.